The T cell receptor (beta chain) described here comes from a study of blood T cell repertoires in COVID-19. Study-wide context: Acute and convalescent COVID-19 samples came from the United States, Italy and Spain.

The CDR3 is 13 amino acids. The germline V and J ends were trimmed by 7 bases and 3 bases, with 11 bases remaining between them. Germline CDR1 and CDR2: LGHDT and YNNKEL (reference sequence). Seattle-derived patients entered the study during active infection and were followed longitudinally. Generated by immunoSEQ multiplex PCR, the TCRdb table keeps only in-frame clones and is missing some. Of about 140,000 clones listed, 88% are singletons. The sample consisted of peripheral blood. This rearrangement joins TRBV3-1 (or the pseudogene TRBV3-2) to TRBJ2-3; the D gene is possibly TRBD1 (5 bases). This TCR came from a human donor with COVID-19, enrolled during active disease. The donor label of this sample is uncertain. As DNA, the CDR3 is TGTGCCAGCACAAGGGGATCTACAGATACGCAGTATTTT. This encodes CASTRGSTDTQYF.